The 2 T cell receptor beta chains given below trace back to one sample, sequenced in a study of T cell responses to AZD1222 COVID-19 vaccine. Sequenced by immunoSEQ multiplex PCR; TCRdb stores in-frame clones only, minus some. The sample yields some 130,000 clones, 85% to 90% seen once. The sequences come from peripheral blood, collected on day 0 of AZD1222 vaccination. These receptors originate from an adult in good health.

This clone was picked up a small number of times. The same CDR3 can be traced to other DNA sequences in this sample. The chain's CDR3 is CASSVEGHNSPLHF. The CDR3 DNA follows: TGTGCCAGCAGCGTAGAGGGGCATAATTCACCCCTCCACTTT. This sequence joins TRBV9 and TRBJ1-6, with a possible D match to TRBD1 (5 bases). CDR1 is SGDLS, CDR2 YYNGEE, per germline. The CDR3 is made up of 14 amino acids. V was pared by 0 bases and J by 5 bases, with 6 bases between.

The chain has TRBV5-4 and TRBJ1-2; possible D gene TRBD1, 6 bases. From germline, CDR1 is SGHNT and CDR2 YYREEE (reference sequence). CDR3 length: 15 residues. Trimming removed 0 bases at V and 7 bases at J, with 16 bases between. The CDR3 is CASSLDSGGPSGYTF. The CDR3 nucleotides are TGTGCCAGCAGCTTGGATTCCGGGGGCCCGTCTGGCTACACCTTC.